Included here is one T cell receptor beta chain sequence, with context. Its target is unknown. The data are from a study of cytomegalovirus exposure and HLA in healthy donors. The overall study: In a later analysis, the roughly 120 validation repertoires were reported to have used the same platform as the 666 first-cohort repertoires.

Sequencing was performed with immunoSEQ multiplex PCR; in TCRdb, only in-frame clones are kept and a portion is missing. Of approximately 90,000 clones listed, approximately 93% are singletons. Overall study findings and caveats: In the roughly 130 validation repertoires, a later analysis found that first-cohort TCR clusters tended to co-occur.

Germline CDR1 reads LNHNV; CDR2 reads YYDKDF (reference sequence). This CDR3 has 14 residues. V gave up 4 bases and J gave up 9 bases, with 18 bases separating them. The sample was PBMCs. The chain carries TRBV15 and TRBJ1-1; tentative D call: TRBD1 (5 bases). This TCR came from a woman aged 30 to 39 in good health and CMV-seropositive. The CDR3 spells CATSTPNRQTKAFF. For the CDR3, the DNA is TGTGCCACCAGCACTCCTAATAGACAGACGAAAGCTTTCTTT.